Presented here are 8 T cell receptor beta chains from one specimen sequenced in a study of OX40 agonist ivuxolimab in advanced cancers. Some clones are missing from TCRdb's copy, which holds only in-frame ones; the method was immunoSEQ multiplex PCR. This sample has more than 85,000 clones, with roughly 87% found just once. The specimen was CD4+ or CD8+ T cells sorted from blood, collected in a trial of the OX40 agonist ivuxolimab. Receptors were obtained from an adult with an advanced solid tumor such as melanoma, head and neck, liver or kidney cancer.

Regarding this clone: Other DNA sequences in the same sample also yield this CDR3. The J gene is TRBJ1-1, the V gene TRBV7-3; D is uncertain. The CDR3 is 13 amino acids. The germline gives CDR1 SGHTA, CDR2 FQGTGA. Trimming took off 4 bases at V and 1 base at J, with 7 bases between the two ends. The CDR3 is CASSSGGNTEAFF. CDR3 nucleotides: TGTGCCAGCAGCTCAGGAGGGAACACTGAAGCTTTCTTT.

CDR3 nucleotides: TGTGCCAGCAGCAAAAAGGAGGGTAAAATTAGTAGCTACACCTTC. It encodes CASSKKEGKISSYTF. The rearrangement joins TRBV21-1 to TRBJ1-2. TRBV21-1 is a pseudogene. The CDR3 consists of 15 residues.

As DNA, the CDR3 is TGTGCCAGCTCACTCGGACAGGGGCCGGGCATGAACACTGAAGCTTTCTTT. Protein sequence: CASSLGQGPGMNTEAFF. The chain uses TRBV18 and TRBJ1-1; 9 positions agree with TRBD1. The CDR3 runs 17 residues. Losses at the gene ends were 4 bases for V and 0 bases for J; bases not matched to a gene: 9. The germline CDR1 and CDR2 sequences are KGHSH and LQKENI. Full variable domain (outside the CDR3, taken from reference TRBV18 and TRBJ1-1): NAGVMQNPRHLVRRRGQEARLRCSPMKGHSHVYWYRQLPEEGLKFMVYLQKENIIDESGMPKERFSAEFPKEGPSILRIQQVVRGDSAAYFCASSLGQGPGMNTEAFFGQGTRLTVV.

The gene calls are TRBV7-3 and TRBJ1-4; D is unclear. Germline CDR1 SGHTA, CDR2 FQGTGA. The V and J ends lost 2 bases and 13 bases respectively, with 14 bases between them. This CDR3 contains 13 residues. The CDR3 reads CASSLQWEARLFF. The CDR3 DNA sequence: TGTGCCAGCAGCTTACAATGGGAAGCGAGACTGTTTTTT.

This clone was seen a few times. The chain joins TRBV27 to TRBJ2-3, with 8 bases identical to TRBD2. Germline CDR1 MNHEY, CDR2 SMNVEV (reference sequence). Trimming at V came to 0 bases and at J to 4 bases, leaving 24 bases not matched to a gene. The CDR3 runs to 22 residues. The CDR3 DNA reads as TGTGCCAGCAGTTTATCCTCCGGGACTAGTGGGGGCGGGTCTTTTCTTGCAGATACGCAGTATTTT. It translates to CASSLSSGTSGGGSFLADTQYF.

In regard to this clone: The junction departs from the called germline gene at one end, perhaps through a read error. The rearrangement uses TRBV6-6 and TRBJ2-1; perhaps TRBD2 as D (7 bases). The CDR3 is 12 residues long. Germline V gene data show CDR1 as MNHNY and CDR2 as SVGAGI (reference sequence). The CDR3 region is CASSYSGGQPLF. The CDR3 region has the DNA TGTGCCAGCAGTTACTCCGGGGGGCAGCCGCTCTTC.

This clone was seen only once. The rearrangement links TRBV5-1 to TRBJ1-2; no clear D. Per the germline V gene, CDR1 is SGHRS and CDR2 is YFSETQ. V lost 4 bases to trimming and J lost 3 bases, with 13 bases between them. The CDR3 length is 14 residues. CDR3 nucleotide sequence: TGCGCCAGCAGCCCCACCCCTGGAGACTATGGCTACACCTTC. Its translation is CASSPTPGDYGYTF.

This chain joins TRBV9 and TRBJ1-4, with a tentative D call TRBD1 (5 bases). This CDR3 spans 14 amino acids. Germline V lookup: CDR1 SGDLS, CDR2 YYNGEE. Trimming took 3 bases from V and 4 from J, leaving 10 bases between them. DNA of the CDR3: TGTGCCAGCAGCGCAGGGCCCGATAATGAAAAACTGTTTTTT. Translation gives CASSAGPDNEKLFF.